What follows describes a single TCR beta chain. Its antigen is currently unknown. This entry belongs to a study of cytomegalovirus exposure and HLA in healthy donors. The study's findings and limits: Only CMV serostatus was available as immune exposure information.

PCR amplification relied on 60 Vbeta primers (plus 13 Jbeta primers). TCRdb's table, derived via immunoSEQ multiplex PCR, lists solely in-frame clones and lacks some. The sample holds about 93,000 clones, 70% to 80% seen once. Healthy bone marrow donors made up the cohort. This TCR was sampled from a young man in good health and CMV-seronegative. The sequencing input was PBMCs.

The CDR3 DNA reads as TGTGCCAGCAGTGACCCCCCCTCCACAGATACGCAGTATTTT. Residues: CASSDPPSTDTQYF. The V gene is TRBV25-1, the J gene TRBJ2-3; D is ambiguous. Germline V lookup: CDR1 MGHDK, CDR2 SYGVNS. V dropped 3 bases and J dropped 2 bases, with 9 bases sitting between them. CDR3 length: 14 residues. Filled out from reference TRBV25-1 and TRBJ2-3, the complete variable domain reads EADIYQTPRYLVIGTGKKITLECSQTMGHDKMYWYQQDPGMELHLIHYSYGVNSTEKGDLSSESTVSRIRTEHFPLTLESARPSHTSQYLCASSDPPSTDTQYFGPGTRLTVL.